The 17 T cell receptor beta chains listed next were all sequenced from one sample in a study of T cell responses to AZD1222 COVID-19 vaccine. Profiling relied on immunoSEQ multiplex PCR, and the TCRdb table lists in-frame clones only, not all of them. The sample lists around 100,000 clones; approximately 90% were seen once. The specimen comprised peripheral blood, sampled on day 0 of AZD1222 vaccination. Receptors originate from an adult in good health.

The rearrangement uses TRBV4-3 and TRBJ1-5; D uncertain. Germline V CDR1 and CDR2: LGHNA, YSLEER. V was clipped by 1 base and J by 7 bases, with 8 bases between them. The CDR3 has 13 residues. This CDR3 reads CASSQGFGQPQHF. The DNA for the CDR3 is TGCGCCAGCAGCCAAGGGTTCGGACAGCCCCAGCATTTT.

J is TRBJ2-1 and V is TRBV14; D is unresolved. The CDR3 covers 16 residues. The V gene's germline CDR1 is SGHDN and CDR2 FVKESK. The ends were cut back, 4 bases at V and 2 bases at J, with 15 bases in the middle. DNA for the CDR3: TGTGCCAGCAGCCGGATAATCAGCTTAGCCTACAATGAGCAGTTCTTC. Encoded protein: CASSRIISLAYNEQFF.

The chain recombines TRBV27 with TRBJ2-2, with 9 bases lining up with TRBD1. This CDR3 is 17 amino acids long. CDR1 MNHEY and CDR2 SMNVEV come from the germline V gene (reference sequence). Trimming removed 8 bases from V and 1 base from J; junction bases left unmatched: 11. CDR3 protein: CASARVTGGGNTGELFF. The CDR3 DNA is TGTGCCAGCGCTAGGGTAACAGGGGGCGGGAACACCGGGGAGCTGTTTTTT.

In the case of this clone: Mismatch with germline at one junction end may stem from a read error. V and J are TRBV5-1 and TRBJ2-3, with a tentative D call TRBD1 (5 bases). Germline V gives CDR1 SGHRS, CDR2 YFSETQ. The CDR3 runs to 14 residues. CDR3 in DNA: TGTGCCAGCAGCTTGGGGCAACCACAGAATACGCAGTATTTT. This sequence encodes CASSLGQPQNTQYF.

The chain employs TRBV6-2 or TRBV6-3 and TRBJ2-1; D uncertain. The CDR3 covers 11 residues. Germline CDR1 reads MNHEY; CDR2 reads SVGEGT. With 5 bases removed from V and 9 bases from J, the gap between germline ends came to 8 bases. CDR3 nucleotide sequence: TGTGCCAGCAGTCGCCCGGGTGAGCAGTTCTTC. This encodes CASSRPGEQFF.

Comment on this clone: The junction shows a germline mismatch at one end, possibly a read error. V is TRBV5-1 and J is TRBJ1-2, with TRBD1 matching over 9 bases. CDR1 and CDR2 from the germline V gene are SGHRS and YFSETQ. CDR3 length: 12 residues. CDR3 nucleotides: TGTGCCAGCAGCAGGACAGGGGAAGGCTACACCTTC. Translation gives CASSRTGEGYTF. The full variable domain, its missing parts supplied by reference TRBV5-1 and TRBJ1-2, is KAGVTQTPRYLIKTRGQQVTLSCSPISGHRSVSWYQQTPGQGLQFLFEYFSETQRNKGNFPGRFSGRQFSNSRSEMNVSTLELGDSALYLCASSRTGEGYTFGSGTRLTVV.

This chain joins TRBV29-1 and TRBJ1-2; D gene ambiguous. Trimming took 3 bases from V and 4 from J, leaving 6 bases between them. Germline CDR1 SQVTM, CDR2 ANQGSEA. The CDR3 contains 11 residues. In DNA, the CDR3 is TGCAGCGTTGATGCGGGCTATGGCTACACCTTC. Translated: CSVDAGYGYTF.

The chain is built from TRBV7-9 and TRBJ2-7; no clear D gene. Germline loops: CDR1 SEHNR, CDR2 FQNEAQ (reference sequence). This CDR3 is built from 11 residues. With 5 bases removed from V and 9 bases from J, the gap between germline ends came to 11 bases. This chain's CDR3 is CASSPRPGQYV. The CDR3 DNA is TGTGCCAGCAGCCCCCGACCTGGGCAGTACGTC.

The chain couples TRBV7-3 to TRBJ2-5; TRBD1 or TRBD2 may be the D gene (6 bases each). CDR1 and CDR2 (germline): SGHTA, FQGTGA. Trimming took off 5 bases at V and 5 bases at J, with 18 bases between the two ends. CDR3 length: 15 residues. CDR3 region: CASSTQPGAVETQYF. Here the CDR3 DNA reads TGTGCCAGCAGCACCCAACCGGGGGCGGTGGAGACCCAGTACTTC.

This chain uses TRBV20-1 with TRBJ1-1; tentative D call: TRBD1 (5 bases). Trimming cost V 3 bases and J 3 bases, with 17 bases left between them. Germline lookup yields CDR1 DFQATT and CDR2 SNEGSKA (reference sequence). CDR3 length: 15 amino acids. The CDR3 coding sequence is TGCAGTGCTAGTCCGCCAGGACAAGGGGACACTGAAGCTTTCTTT. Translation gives CSASPPGQGDTEAFF.

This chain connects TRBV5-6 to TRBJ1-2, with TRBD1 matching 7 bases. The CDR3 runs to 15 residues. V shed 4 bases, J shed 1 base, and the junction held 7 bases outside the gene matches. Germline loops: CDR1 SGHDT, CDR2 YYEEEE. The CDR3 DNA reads TGTGCCAGCAGCCCGCAGGGGGTTGATAACTATGGCTACACCTTC. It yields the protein CASSPQGVDNYGYTF.

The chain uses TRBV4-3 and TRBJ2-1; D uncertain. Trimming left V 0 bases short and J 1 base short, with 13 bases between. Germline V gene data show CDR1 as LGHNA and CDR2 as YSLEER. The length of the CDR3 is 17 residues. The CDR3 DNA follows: TGCGCCAGCAGCCAAGATCTCTCAGTTAGGTCCTACAATGAGCAGTTCTTC. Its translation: CASSQDLSVRSYNEQFF.

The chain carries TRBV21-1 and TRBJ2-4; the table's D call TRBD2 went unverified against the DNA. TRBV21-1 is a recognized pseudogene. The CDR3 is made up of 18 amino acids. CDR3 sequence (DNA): TGTGCCAGCAGCAAATCCAACCTAGCGGGAGTCGCCAAAAACATTCAGTACTTC. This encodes CASSKSNLAGVAKNIQYF.

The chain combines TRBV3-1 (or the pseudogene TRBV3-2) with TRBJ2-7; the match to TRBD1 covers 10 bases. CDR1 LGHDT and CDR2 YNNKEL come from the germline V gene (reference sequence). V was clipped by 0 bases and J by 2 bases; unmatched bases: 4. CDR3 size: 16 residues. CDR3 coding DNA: TGTGCCAGCAGCCAAGATCCGGGACAGGGGCCCTACGAGCAGTACTTC. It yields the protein CASSQDPGQGPYEQYF.

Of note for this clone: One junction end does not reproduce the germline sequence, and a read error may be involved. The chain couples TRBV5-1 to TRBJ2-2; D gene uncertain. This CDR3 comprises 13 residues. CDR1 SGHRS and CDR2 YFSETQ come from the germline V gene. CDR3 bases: TGTGCCAGCAGCTTGTCAGGCGCTAGGGAGCTGTTTTTT. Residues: CASSLSGARELFF.

CDR3 loop: CASSLQGWGTEAFF. CDR3 nucleotides: TGCGCCAGCAGCTTGCAGGGTTGGGGCACTGAAGCTTTCTTT. The rearrangement joins TRBV5-1 to TRBJ1-1, with D perhaps TRBD1 (5 bases). The length of the CDR3 is 14 residues. Trimming stripped 1 base from V and 4 bases from J, with 11 bases between. The germline gives CDR1 SGHRS, CDR2 YFSETQ.

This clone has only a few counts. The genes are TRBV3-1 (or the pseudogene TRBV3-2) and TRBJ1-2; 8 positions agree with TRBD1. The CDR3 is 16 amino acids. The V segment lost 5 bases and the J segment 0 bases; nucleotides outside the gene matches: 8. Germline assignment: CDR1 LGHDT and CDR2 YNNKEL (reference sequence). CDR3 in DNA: TGTGCCAGCAGCTCCCGGGACAGGCATTCTAACTATGGCTACACCTTC. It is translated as CASSSRDRHSNYGYTF.